This T cell receptor beta chain was sequenced for a study of T cells in Graves' hyperthyroidism and ophthalmopathy. The CDR3 runs 12 residues. V was pared by 8 bases and J by 9 bases, with 14 bases between. The V gene's germline CDR1 is LNHDA and CDR2 SQIVND (reference sequence). The TCR beta CDR3 regions underwent amplification using RNA transcripts as the source. First-round RT-PCR targeting the TCR CDR3 was performed with the HTBI primer set. TCRdb reprocessed the multiplex PCR reads with MiXCR, giving one entry per CDR3 protein. The data show 470,000 or so distinct CDR3 sequences, with under 25% seen just once and less than 30% held by the top ten.

This rearrangement joins TRBV19 to TRBJ1-5, with a weak D call TRBD1 (5 bases). Sequencing input: blood. This receptor was identified in a man between 18 and 35 years old with Graves' hyperthyroidism. The CDR3 protein is CASSAGFGPQHF. DNA for the CDR3: TGTGCCAGTTCCGCAGGGTTCGGGCCCCAGCATTTT.